This entry concerns a single T cell receptor (beta chain). The antigen is unknown. This CDR3 contains 12 residues. Between the trimmed V and J ends, which lost 6 bases and 7 bases, there was a span of 10 bases. The germline CDR1 and CDR2 sequences are MNHEY and SMNVEV (reference sequence). Sorted T cells were CFSE-labeled and cultured around 5 days with allogeneic regulatory or mature dendritic cells at 1:10. CD4+ or CD8+ T cells were sorted as naive CD45RA+ or memory CD45RO+. This sample is part of a study of regulatory dendritic cells for organ transplantation. Sequencing was performed with immunoSEQ multiplex PCR; in TCRdb, only in-frame clones are kept and a portion is missing. The sample holds more than 15,000 clones, under 80% seen once.

The chain employs TRBV27 and TRBJ2-1; possibly TRBD2 for D (6 bases). The sequencing sample was made of memory CD4+ T cells from blood cultured with regulatory dendritic cells. Subset in this sample: CD45RO+ memory T cells. This sequence was found in a human donor in good health. The CDR3 DNA reads as TGTGCCAGCAGACCCCGGGGGAATGAGCAGTTCTTC. Its translation: CASRPRGNEQFF.